This T cell receptor (beta chain) comes out of a study of blood T cell repertoires in COVID-19. Study overall: Some COVID-19 samples were acute and others convalescent; all came from the United States, Italy and Spain. T cells, B-cell-depleted T cells, or PBMCs provided the cDNA or gDNA that served as material.

Cohort allocation depended upon clinical history that participants reported. J lost 4 bases, V lost 4 bases, and 9 bases had no gene match. This CDR3 is built from 15 residues. CDR1 is SGDLS, CDR2 YYNGEE, per germline. This table comes from immunoSEQ multiplex PCR, and its TCRdb copy is limited to in-frame clones, with some not included. The sample shows under 150,000 clones, around 80% of them seen only once. The sequencing input was PBMCs or T cells enriched from blood (not recorded which). The V gene is TRBV9, the J gene TRBJ2-7, with TRBD1 matching 9 bases. The clonotype comes from a man between 40 and 49 years old with acute COVID-19. The CDR3: CASSLSGTGWYEQYF. The CDR3 nucleotides are TGTGCCAGCAGCCTTTCCGGGACAGGGTGGTACGAGCAGTACTTC.